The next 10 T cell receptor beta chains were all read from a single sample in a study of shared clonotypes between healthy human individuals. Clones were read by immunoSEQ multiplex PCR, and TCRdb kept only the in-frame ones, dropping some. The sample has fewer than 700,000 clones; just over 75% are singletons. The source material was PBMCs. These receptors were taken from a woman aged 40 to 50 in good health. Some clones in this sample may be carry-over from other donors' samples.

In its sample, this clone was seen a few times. In DNA form, the CDR3 reads TGTGCCTGCCGGGGGTTCGGGGCCAACGTCCTGACTTTC. Residues: CACRGFGANVLTF. The chain employs TRBV30 and TRBJ2-6; possible D gene TRBD2, 6 bases. V was pared by 6 bases and J by 4 bases, with 10 bases between. The germline V gene has CDR1 GTSNPN and CDR2 SVGIG (reference sequence). The CDR3 runs 13 residues.

The CDR3 loop is CASSRTSGEPYNEQFF. CDR3 bases: TGTGCCAGCTCCCGGACTAGCGGGGAACCATACAATGAGCAGTTCTTC. The chain uses TRBV18 and TRBJ2-1; 12 bases line up with TRBD2. The CDR3 consists of 16 residues. Germline V CDR1 and CDR2: KGHSH, LQKENI. V shed 6 bases, J shed 4 bases, and the junction held 7 bases outside the gene matches.

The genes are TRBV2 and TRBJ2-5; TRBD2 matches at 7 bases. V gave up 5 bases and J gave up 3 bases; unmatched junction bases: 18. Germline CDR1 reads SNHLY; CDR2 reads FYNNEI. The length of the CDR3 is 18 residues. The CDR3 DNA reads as TGTGCCAGCAGTCTTCTGACCTCAGCGGGATCTACGAAAGAGACCCAGTACTTC. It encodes CASSLLTSAGSTKETQYF.

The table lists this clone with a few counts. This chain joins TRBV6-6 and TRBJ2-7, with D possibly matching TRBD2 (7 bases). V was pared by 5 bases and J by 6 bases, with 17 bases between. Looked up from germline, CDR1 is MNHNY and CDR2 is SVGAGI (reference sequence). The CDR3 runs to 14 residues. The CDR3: CASSIQRDNPEQYF. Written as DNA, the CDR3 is TGTGCCAGCAGTATTCAGCGGGACAACCCCGAGCAGTACTTC.

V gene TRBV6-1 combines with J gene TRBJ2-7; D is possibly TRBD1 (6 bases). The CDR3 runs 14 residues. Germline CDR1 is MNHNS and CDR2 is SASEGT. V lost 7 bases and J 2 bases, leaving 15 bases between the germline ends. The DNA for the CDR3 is TGTGCCAGCAACTTTGACAGGTCCACCTACGAGCAGTACTTC. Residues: CASNFDRSTYEQYF.

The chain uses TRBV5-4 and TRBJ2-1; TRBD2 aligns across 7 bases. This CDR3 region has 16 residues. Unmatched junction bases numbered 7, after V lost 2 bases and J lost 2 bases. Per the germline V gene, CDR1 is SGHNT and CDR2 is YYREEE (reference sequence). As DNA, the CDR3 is TGTGCCAGCAGCTTAGGGCTAGCGGTTACCTACAATGAGCAGTTCTTC. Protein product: CASSLGLAVTYNEQFF.

This CDR3 reads CASSILQGSGIDEQFF. CDR3 coding DNA: TGTGCCAGTAGTATACTCCAGGGGTCTGGTATTGATGAGCAGTTCTTC. V gene TRBV19 combines with J gene TRBJ2-1; D perhaps matches TRBD1 (6 bases). V dropped 2 bases and J dropped 8 bases, with 19 bases sitting between them. The CDR3 has 16 amino acids. Germline-derived CDR1 and CDR2 are LNHDA and SQIVND (reference sequence).

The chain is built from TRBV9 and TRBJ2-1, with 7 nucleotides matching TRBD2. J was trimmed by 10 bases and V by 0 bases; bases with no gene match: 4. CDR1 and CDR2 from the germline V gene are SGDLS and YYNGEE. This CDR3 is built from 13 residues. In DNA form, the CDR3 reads TGTGCCAGCAGCGTAGCAGGTAGCGGGGAGCAGTTCTTC. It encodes CASSVAGSGEQFF.

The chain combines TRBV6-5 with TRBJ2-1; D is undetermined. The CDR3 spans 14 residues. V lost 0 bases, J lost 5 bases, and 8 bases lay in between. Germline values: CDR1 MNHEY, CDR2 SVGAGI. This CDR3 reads CASSYSLNDNEQFF. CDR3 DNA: TGTGCCAGCAGTTACTCACTGAATGACAATGAGCAGTTCTTC.

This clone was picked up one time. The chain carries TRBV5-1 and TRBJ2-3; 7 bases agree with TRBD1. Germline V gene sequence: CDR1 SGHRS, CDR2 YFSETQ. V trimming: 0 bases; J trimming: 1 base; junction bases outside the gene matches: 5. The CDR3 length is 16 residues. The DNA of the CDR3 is TGCGCCAGCAGCTTGGGGGACAGCCAGGGCACAGATACGCAGTATTTT. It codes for CASSLGDSQGTDTQYF.